The present TCR beta chain was sequenced within a study of T cell repertoires and HLA-DP antigens. Study as a whole: In vitro CD4+ alloreactivity was against HeLa-presented HLA-DP.

Amplification used primers for 54 TRBV and 13 TRBJ segments. The data were produced by immunoSEQ multiplex PCR, yet TCRdb's version contains in-frame clones alone and is incomplete. Among fewer than 95,000 clones, around 86% were seen once, and the ten largest hold 1.5% to 2%. Germline V gene sequence: CDR1 SGHTA, CDR2 FQGNSA. CDR3 length equals 13 residues. V lost 2 bases and J lost 0, with 1 base in between. Note on this clone: Its antigen is undetermined.

The specimen was CD4+ T cells from PBMCs. This TCR came from a man aged 45-60 years in good health and CMV-seronegative. The gene calls are TRBV7-2 and TRBJ2-2; D remains unclear. The CDR3 here is CASSLTNTGELFF. CDR3 DNA: TGTGCCAGCAGCTTAACGAACACCGGGGAGCTGTTTTTT.